One and the same sample provided the 25 T cell receptor beta chains below, sequenced in a study of T cell repertoires in cytomegalovirus infection. Via MiXCR, TCRdb re-called the reads, giving one row per CDR3 protein. Of about 830,000 distinct CDR3 sequences in the sample, roughly 33% were seen once. These receptors lack a known antigen. The input for sequencing was cultured CD8+ T cells from PBMCs, taken from culture after CMV antigen stimulation. Source of these receptors: a human donor in good health (CMV status not recorded). Some clones in this sample may be carry-over from other donors' samples.

This clonotype came up a few times. CDR3 loop: CASSEAEGNTEAFF. The CDR3 bases are TGTGCCAGCAGTGAAGCAGAGGGGAACACTGAAGCTTTCTTT. J is TRBJ1-1 and V is TRBV6-1; D gene ambiguous. V was clipped by 0 bases and J by 1 base, with 6 bases between them. CDR1 and CDR2 from the germline V gene are MNHNS and SASEGT. CDR3 length: 14 residues.

This clonotype has more than one count but fewer than ten. The chain recombines TRBV6-1 with TRBJ2-3; 8 bases agree with TRBD1. Unmatched junction bases numbered 5, after V lost 6 bases and J lost 3 bases. CDR1 and CDR2 from the germline V gene are MNHNS and SASEGT. The CDR3 is made up of 14 amino acids. CDR3 sequence (DNA): TGTGCCAGCAGCTCCCAGGGGGCAACAGATACGCAGTATTTT. Its translation: CASSSQGATDTQYF.

This clonotype has just a few counts. CDR3 sequence: CASSIGWLSYNEQFF. Written as DNA, the CDR3 is TGTGCCAGCAGTATCGGGTGGCTCTCCTACAATGAGCAGTTCTTC. V usage is TRBV27 and J usage is TRBJ2-1; D gene ambiguous. In germline, CDR1 is MNHEY, CDR2 SMNVEV (reference sequence). The CDR3 totals 15 residues. Trimming cost V 5 bases and J 0 bases, with 11 bases left between them.

In this sample, this clonotype turned up once. This chain joins TRBV6-5 and TRBJ2-5; 12 positions match TRBD1. Germline V lookup: CDR1 MNHEY, CDR2 SVGAGI. The junction had 6 bases not matched to a gene; V was cut back by 2 bases and J by 5 bases. The CDR3 spans 16 residues. DNA for the CDR3: TGTGCCAGCAGTTACCCCGGGACAGGGGGCGTCGAGACCCAGTACTTC. It specifies CASSYPGTGGVETQYF.

The chain joins TRBV29-1 to TRBJ2-5; D call uncertain. This CDR3 has 13 amino acids. The V gene's germline CDR1 is SQVTM and CDR2 ANQGSEA. V lost 1 base and J lost 1, with 7 bases in between. The CDR3 loop is CSVEAHPQETQYF. CDR3 nucleotide sequence: TGCAGCGTTGAAGCACACCCCCAAGAGACCCAGTACTTC.

The table lists this clonotype with a few counts. The V gene is TRBV3-1, the J gene TRBJ2-2, with D possibly being TRBD1 (5 bases). Germline V gene sequence: CDR1 LGHDT, CDR2 YNNKEL (reference sequence). Trimming stripped 1 base from V and 0 bases from J, with 15 bases between. The CDR3 runs 18 residues. CDR3 sequence reads: CASSQGPGQHPNTGELFF. Written as DNA, the CDR3 is TGTGCCAGCAGCCAAGGGCCAGGGCAGCACCCGAACACCGGGGAGCTGTTTTTT.

This clonotype has more than one count but fewer than ten. The rearrangement joins TRBV7-9 to TRBJ2-1; the D call may be TRBD1 or TRBD2 (5 bases each). The CDR3 is 16 residues long. The V and J ends lost 6 bases and 0 bases respectively, with 15 bases between them. Germline V gene lookup returns CDR1 SEHNR and CDR2 FQNEAQ (reference sequence). The CDR3 DNA is TGTGCCAGCAGTCGGGAAGGGGTCAGCTCCTACAATGAGCAGTTCTTC. Translating it yields CASSREGVSSYNEQFF.

The genes are TRBV4-2 and TRBJ1-1, with 9 positions matching TRBD1. Losses at the gene ends were 4 bases for V and 1 base for J; bases not matched to a gene: 10. The CDR3 contains 17 residues. Looked up from germline, CDR1 is LGHNA and CDR2 is YNFKEQ. CDR3 coding DNA: TGTGCCAGCAGCCGAATTACGGGACAGGGATCGAACACTGAAGCTTTCTTT. This translates into CASSRITGQGSNTEAFF.

V and J are TRBV11-2 and TRBJ2-7, with 9 bases fitting TRBD2. With V trimmed by 0 bases and J by 4 bases, 1 base remained unmatched. Germline CDR1 is SGHAT and CDR2 is FQNNGV. This CDR3 is 14 amino acids long. The CDR3 region has the DNA TGTGCCAGCAGCTTAGAGACTAGCGGTTACGAGCAGTACGTC. Its protein is CASSLETSGYEQYV.

This clonotype turned up a few times. This chain uses TRBV7-6 with TRBJ2-5, with a possible D match to TRBD2 (6 bases). Trimming took off 1 base at V and 7 bases at J, with 16 bases between the two ends. This CDR3 comprises 15 residues. Germline loops: CDR1 SGHVS, CDR2 FNYEAQ. As DNA, the CDR3 is TGTGCCAGCAGCTTAGTGGGGGGTCATCTTGGGACCCAGTACTTC. It translates to CASSLVGGHLGTQYF.

This clonotype was seen more than once but under ten times. The J gene is TRBJ2-1, the V gene TRBV4-1; a possible D gene is TRBD1 (6 bases). The CDR3 is 16 amino acids. The V end was cut by 4 bases, the J end by 5 bases, with 18 bases between. Germline values: CDR1 MGHRA, CDR2 YSYEKL. In nucleotides, the CDR3 is TGCGCCAGCAGCCCAAGACAGGTCCCCACTAACAATGAGCAGTTCTTC. Its translation is CASSPRQVPTNNEQFF.

In this sample, this clonotype turned up many times. This sequence joins TRBV7-2 and TRBJ1-3; no reliable D call. This CDR3 comprises 16 residues. The V gene lost 2 bases and the J gene lost 0 bases, with 11 bases spanning the gap. Looked up from germline, CDR1 is SGHTA and CDR2 is FQGNSA. The CDR3 here is CASSLSGIPSGNTIYF. CDR3 nucleotide sequence: TGTGCCAGCAGCTTATCGGGAATTCCCTCTGGAAACACCATATATTTT.

Only a few counts were recorded for this clonotype. The chain links TRBV28 to TRBJ2-1; D is ambiguous. Deletions cut 5 bases from V and 6 bases from J, with 14 bases between. Germline V gene data show CDR1 as MDHEN and CDR2 as SYDVKM. The CDR3 spans 14 residues. The CDR3 loop reads CASSPLGPSNEQFF. In DNA, the CDR3 is TGTGCCAGCAGTCCCCTCGGCCCCTCCAATGAGCAGTTCTTC.

The chain links TRBV10-3 to TRBJ2-1; TRBD2 agrees at 9 bases. V shed 8 bases, J shed 4 bases, and the junction held 15 bases outside the gene matches. The CDR3 totals 17 residues. Germline V gives CDR1 ENHRY, CDR2 SYGVKD. In nucleotides, the CDR3 is TGTGCCATCTCCGGAGGAGAAGCGGGGGGACATTACAATGAGCAGTTCTTC. Protein: CAISGGEAGGHYNEQFF.

CDR3 residues: CASSLPRTGDNGYTF. CDR3 nucleotide sequence: TGTGCCAGCAGCTTACCAAGGACAGGGGACAATGGCTACACCTTC. The rearrangement joins TRBV11-1 to TRBJ1-2; 9 bases align to TRBD1. This CDR3 contains 15 residues. J gave up 6 bases and V 2 bases, and 7 bases lay outside the gene matches. Germline V gene lookup returns CDR1 SGHAT and CDR2 FQDESV (reference sequence). The variable domain in full, with the rest retrieved from reference TRBV11-1 and TRBJ1-2, is EAEVAQSPRYKITEKSQAVAFWCDPISGHATLYWYRQILGQGPELLVQFQDESVVDDSQLPKDRFSAERLKGVDSTLKIQPAELGDSAMYLCASSLPRTGDNGYTFGSGTRLTVV.

This clonotype has only a few counts. The chain carries TRBV2 and TRBJ2-7, with a possible D match to TRBD1 (5 bases). This CDR3 is 14 amino acids long. Germline values: CDR1 SNHLY, CDR2 FYNNEI. V lost 2 bases to trimming and J lost 2 bases, with 10 bases between them. The CDR3 nucleotides read TGTGCCAGCAGTGAACTACAGGATACCTACGAGCAGTACGTC. Amino acid sequence: CASSELQDTYEQYV.

The chain joins TRBV6-5 to TRBJ1-3; no firm D call. The V and J ends lost 2 bases and 0 bases respectively, with 8 bases between them. This CDR3 spans 15 amino acids. Germline V gene sequence: CDR1 MNHEY, CDR2 SVGAGI. CDR3 amino acids: CASSYSEPSGNTIYF. The DNA of the CDR3 is TGTGCCAGCAGTTACAGCGAGCCCTCTGGAAACACCATATATTTT.

This clonotype appeared a few times. This chain joins TRBV19 and TRBJ1-1; 7 nucleotides line up with TRBD1. This CDR3 has 14 amino acids. V trimming: 3 bases; J trimming: 4 bases; junction bases outside the gene matches: 5. From germline, CDR1 is LNHDA and CDR2 SQIVND (reference sequence). The CDR3 reads CASSIEGAGTEAFF. CDR3 sequence (DNA): TGTGCCAGTAGTATCGAGGGGGCCGGCACTGAAGCTTTCTTT. Filled out from reference TRBV19 and TRBJ1-1, the complete variable domain reads DGGITQSPKYLFRKEGQNVTLSCEQNLNHDAMYWYRQDPGQGLRLIYYSQIVNDFQKGDIAEGYSVSREKKESFPLTVTSAQKNPTAFYLCASSIEGAGTEAFFGQGTRLTVV.

The J gene is TRBJ2-5, the V gene TRBV27; D gene uncertain. CDR1 is MNHEY, CDR2 SMNVEV, per germline (reference sequence). Between the trimmed V and J ends, which lost 4 bases and 7 bases, there was a span of 7 bases. The CDR3 contains 11 residues. CDR3 protein: CASSSDGTQYF. In DNA form, the CDR3 reads TGTGCCAGCAGTTCTGACGGGACCCAGTACTTC.

The gene calls are TRBV7-9 and TRBJ1-2, with D unclear. Deletions cut 5 bases from V and 0 bases from J, with 7 bases between. The germline V gene encodes CDR1 SEHNR and CDR2 FQNEAQ (reference sequence). This CDR3 has 13 residues. CDR3 sequence reads: CASSVGSNYGYTF. The DNA for the CDR3 is TGTGCCAGCAGCGTAGGGTCTAACTATGGCTACACCTTC.

There are a few counts of this clonotype. The chain combines TRBV6-8 with TRBJ2-7, with D unclear. The CDR3 has 15 residues. The V end lost 8 bases, the J end lost 4 bases, and 21 bases lay between the germline ends. Germline lookup yields CDR1 MNHGY and CDR2 SAAAGT. The chain's CDR3 is CASGFGSPTRYEQYV. The CDR3 coding sequence is TGTGCCAGCGGCTTCGGGTCCCCCACTCGTTACGAGCAGTACGTC.

V and J are TRBV29-1 and TRBJ1-1; 8 bases are a match to TRBD1. This CDR3 spans 13 amino acids. J lost 7 bases, V lost 7 bases, and 11 bases had no gene match. Germline values: CDR1 SQVTM, CDR2 ANQGSEA. The CDR3 sequence is CSGAAGGKGEAFF. The CDR3 region has the DNA TGCAGCGGGGCGGCAGGGGGCAAGGGTGAAGCTTTCTTT.

This clonotype was detected only a few times. V and J are TRBV7-9 and TRBJ2-7, with D unclear. The CDR3 is 13 amino acids. Germline assignment: CDR1 SEHNR and CDR2 FQNEAQ (reference sequence). V was shortened by 5 bases and J by 1 base, with 9 bases between the two germline ends. The CDR3 region is CASSRTESYEQYF. As DNA, the CDR3 is TGTGCCAGCAGCCGAACAGAGTCCTACGAGCAGTACTTC. Looking up the rest from reference TRBV7-9 and TRBJ2-7 gives the full variable domain: DTGVSQNPRHKITKRGQNVTFRCDPISEHNRLYWYRQTLGQGPEFLTYFQNEAQLEKSRLLSDRFSAERPKGSFSTLEIQRTEQGDSAMYLCASSRTESYEQYFGPGTRLTVT.

This clonotype showed up just a few times. Its ends do not fully match the called genes, so a read error is possible. The genes are TRBV7-9 and TRBJ2-1; TRBD2 matches 9 bases. The CDR3 has 13 residues. Looked up from germline, CDR1 is SEHNR and CDR2 is FQNEAQ (reference sequence). Written as DNA, the CDR3 is TGTGCCAGCAGCCTAGCGGGGAGGGATGAGCAGTTCTTC. It is translated as CASSLAGRDEQFF.

The chain carries TRBV4-1 and TRBJ1-1; 10 nucleotides align to TRBD1. With V trimmed by 3 bases and J by 4 bases, 2 bases remained unmatched. CDR3 length equals 14 residues. Germline CDR1 and CDR2: MGHRA and YSYEKL. The CDR3 nucleotides read TGCGCCAGCAGCCAGGGACAGGGGTTCACTGAAGCTTTCTTT. Translating gives CASSQGQGFTEAFF.